This T cell receptor beta chain comes out of a study of stem cell transplantation in POMP-related autoinflammatory disease. Background on the study: CD8+ T cells were low and CD4+ cells naive-skewed before transplant. Study-wide points: Fewer unique TRB V-J gene pairings were identified in patients with PRAID. PRAID patients trended toward lower TRB diversity and higher clonality in all analyzed T-cell subsets.

Trimming removed 1 base at V and 6 bases at J, with 8 bases between. Germline V gene sequence: CDR1 SQVTM, CDR2 ANQGSEA. The CDR3 loop spans 12 amino acids. As concerns this clone: Its specificity is not known.

Data came from immunoSEQ multiplex PCR; TCRdb stores just in-frame clones and leaves some out. Of about 26,000 clones listed, more than 75% are singletons. This TCR derives from a human donor with POMP-related autoinflammation and immune dysregulation (PRAID). Sequencing used CD4+ T cells from PBMCs, obtained before stem cell transplantation. The rearrangement uses TRBV29-1 and TRBJ2-3; D gene ambiguous. CDR3 protein: CSVEGVLDTQYF. As DNA, the CDR3 is TGCAGCGTTGAAGGCGTACTCGATACGCAGTATTTT.